This entry concerns a single TCR beta chain. The data stem from a study of radiotherapy plus CTLA-4 blockade in lung cancer. The repertoire was sequenced with immunoSEQ multiplex PCR; TCRdb's copy has only in-frame clones and lacks some. The sample lists about 53,000 clones; just under 85% were seen once. The CDR3 loop spans 16 amino acids. The V end was cut by 5 bases, the J end by 6 bases, with 20 bases between. The germline V gene encodes CDR1 SEHNR and CDR2 FQNEAQ (reference sequence). The origin of this receptor is a human donor with non-small cell lung cancer whose response to radiotherapy plus ipilimumab could not be evaluated. This chain joins TRBV7-9 and TRBJ2-4; TRBD2 is a possible D gene (5 bases). Sequencing was performed on peripheral blood, taken from a patient treated with radiotherapy plus ipilimumab. CDR3 in DNA: TGTGCCAGCAGCAGCCCGGGATCTATCGCTAGAAACATTCAGTACTTC. Translation gives CASSSPGSIARNIQYF.